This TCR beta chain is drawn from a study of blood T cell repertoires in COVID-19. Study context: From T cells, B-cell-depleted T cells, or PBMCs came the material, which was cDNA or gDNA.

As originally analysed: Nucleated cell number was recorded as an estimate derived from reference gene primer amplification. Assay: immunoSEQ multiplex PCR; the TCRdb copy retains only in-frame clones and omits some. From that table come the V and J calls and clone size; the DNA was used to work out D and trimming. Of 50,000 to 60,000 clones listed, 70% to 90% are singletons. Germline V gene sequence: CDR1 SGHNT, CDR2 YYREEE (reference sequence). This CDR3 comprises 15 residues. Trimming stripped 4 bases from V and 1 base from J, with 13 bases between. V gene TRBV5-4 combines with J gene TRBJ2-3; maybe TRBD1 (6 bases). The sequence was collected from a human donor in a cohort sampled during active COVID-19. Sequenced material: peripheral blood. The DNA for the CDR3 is TGTGCCAGCAGCCGCACAGGGATCGGCACAGATACGCAGTATTTT. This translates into CASSRTGIGTDTQYF.